Sequencing of this T cell receptor beta chain was carried out in a study of blood T cells in healthy people across ages. The CDR3 extends over 17 amino acids. Germline-derived CDR1 and CDR2 are DFQATT and SNEGSKA (reference sequence). V shed 1 base and J 0 bases; nucleotides not matched to a gene: 5. The use of a sample-barcoded 5' primer and a J-beta primer mix characterized a second PCR of about 7 to 12 cycles. TCRdb used MiXCR to reprocess the 5' RACE reads, holding one entry per CDR3 protein. The table includes 450,000 to 600,000 distinct CDR3 sequences, about 27% detected once. The same specimen was also included in a second study, on T cells of mothers and their children. Turning to that study: The effect of thymic selection on TCR recombination output is similar between related and unrelated pairs.

The receptor's source is a boy aged 2 to 9 in good health. Sequencing was done on a sample of blood. The V and J genes are TRBV20-1 and TRBJ2-4, with 11 nucleotides matching TRBD2. For the CDR3, the DNA is TGCAGTGCTAGAGTGACTAGCGGGGACTTAGCCAAAAACATTCAGTACTTC. Protein sequence: CSARVTSGDLAKNIQYF.